A single sample gave rise to the 10 T cell receptor beta chains below, sequenced in a study of PD-L1 blockade in urothelial cancer. Assay: immunoSEQ multiplex PCR; the TCRdb copy retains only in-frame clones and omits some. The repertoire holds 35,000 to 40,000 clones, with 86% as singletons. Time point meaning: peripheral blood 6 weeks after treatment start. Sample: PBMCs, taken around atezolizumab (anti-PD-L1) treatment. The receptors derive from a man between 60 and 70 years old with urothelial cancer.

The chain is built from TRBV25-1 and TRBJ2-7; 8 bases match TRBD1. With 4 bases clipped from V and 0 bases from J, the junction kept 8 bases outside the gene matches. The CDR3 covers 16 residues. Per germline, CDR1 MGHDK and CDR2 SYGVNS. In DNA, the CDR3 is TGTGCCAGCAGTGGGAGCCGGGACAGGACCTCCTACGAGCAGTACTTC. Residues: CASSGSRDRTSYEQYF.

The J gene is TRBJ1-6, the V gene TRBV6-5; weak D call: TRBD1 (6 bases). CDR1 and CDR2 from the germline V gene are MNHEY and SVGAGI. The CDR3 is 12 amino acids. V shed 5 bases and J shed 16 bases, with 15 bases lying between them. The CDR3 sequence is CASSTRDIRLHF. In DNA form, the CDR3 reads TGTGCCAGCAGTACCCGGGACATCCGACTCCACTTT.

The V call is TRBV11-2, the J call TRBJ1-1, with 7 bases fitting TRBD1. Germline lookup yields CDR1 SGHAT and CDR2 FQNNGV. This CDR3 has 15 residues. J was trimmed by 5 bases and V by 2 bases; bases with no gene match: 8. As DNA, the CDR3 is TGTGCCAGCAGCTTATCAAAAGGGGGCTATACTGAAGCTTTCTTT. Translation: CASSLSKGGYTEAFF.

The chain employs TRBV9 and TRBJ1-1, with TRBD1 as a possible D gene (6 bases). Germline-derived CDR1 and CDR2 are SGDLS and YYNGEE. Deletions cut 3 bases from V and 12 bases from J, with 18 bases between. The CDR3 has 13 residues. CDR3 protein: CASSGQGTKRTFF. The CDR3, as DNA: TGTGCCAGCAGCGGGCAGGGGACCAAACGGACTTTCTTT.

This clone was counted a few times. This chain connects TRBV25-1 to TRBJ1-6; TRBD1 agrees at 8 bases. The CDR3 runs to 14 residues. Germline V gene data show CDR1 as MGHDK and CDR2 as SYGVNS. Losses at the gene ends were 7 bases for V and 6 bases for J; bases not matched to a gene: 5. CDR3 bases: TGTGCCAGCAAGGGGACAGGATTTAATTCACCCCTCCACTTT. Amino acid sequence: CASKGTGFNSPLHF.

The chain combines TRBV7-9 with TRBJ1-3; 10 bases align to TRBD1. With V trimmed by 5 bases and J by 2 bases, 3 bases remained unmatched. The CDR3 covers 15 residues. Germline V gene lookup returns CDR1 SEHNR and CDR2 FQNEAQ (reference sequence). The CDR3 DNA sequence: TGTGCCAGCAGCCCCGGGACAGGGGCTGGAAACACCATATATTTT. Protein sequence: CASSPGTGAGNTIYF.

The V and J genes are TRBV19 and TRBJ1-5, with 9 bases aligning to TRBD1. Germline CDR1 and CDR2: LNHDA and SQIVND (reference sequence). The trim removed 4 bases at V and 7 bases at J, leaving 8 bases unmatched. This CDR3 comprises 15 residues. The DNA for the CDR3 is TGTGCCAGTAGTACCCGCGGGACAGGGCTCCAGCCCCAGCATTTT. Its translation is CASSTRGTGLQPQHF. Full variable domain (missing parts from reference TRBV19 and TRBJ1-5): DGGITQSPKYLFRKEGQNVTLSCEQNLNHDAMYWYRQDPGQGLRLIYYSQIVNDFQKGDIAEGYSVSREKKESFPLTVTSAQKNPTAFYLCASSTRGTGLQPQHFGDGTRLSIL.

The chain combines TRBV12-5 with TRBJ1-4; 9 bases map to TRBD1. With V trimmed by 6 bases and J by 4 bases, 3 bases remained unmatched. Germline CDR1 and CDR2: LGHNT and FRNRAP. The CDR3 is made up of 14 amino acids. The CDR3 here is CASGSGQGNEKLFF. In DNA form, the CDR3 reads TGTGCTAGTGGCTCGGGACAGGGTAATGAAAAACTGTTTTTT.

This rearrangement joins TRBV11-2 to TRBJ1-3, with TRBD1 as a possible D gene (5 bases). V lost 1 base and J lost 1, with 8 bases in between. This CDR3 has 15 residues. CDR1 is SGHAT, CDR2 FQNNGV, per germline. The CDR3, as DNA: TGTGCCAGCAGCTTAGCAGGGAATTCTGGAAACACCATATATTTT. Translated, it gives CASSLAGNSGNTIYF.

This clone was counted only a few times. The chain recombines TRBV7-2 with TRBJ2-7; 11 bases are a match to TRBD1. Trimming at V came to 5 bases and at J to 8 bases, leaving 8 bases not matched to a gene. Germline CDR1 is SGHTA and CDR2 is FQGNSA. CDR3 size: 14 residues. In DNA form, the CDR3 reads TGTGCCAGCAGCACCCGGGACAGGGGGATCAAGCAGTACTTC. Translated, it gives CASSTRDRGIKQYF.